These 11 T cell receptor beta chains share one sample of origin, sequenced in a study of T cell clonality in common variable immunodeficiency. Generated by immunoSEQ multiplex PCR, the TCRdb table keeps only in-frame clones and is missing some. The record shows 45,000 to 55,000 clones for this sample, with no singletons present. The sequenced sample was peripheral blood mononuclear cells. Source of these receptors: a person between 18 and 69 years old in good health.

At least ten counts were recorded for this clone. The CDR3 goes on 3 residues after the read ends, and that part is filled in from the germline J gene. V and J are TRBV10-3 and TRBJ2-3; the D gene is possibly TRBD2 (6 bases). Germline V gene lookup returns CDR1 ENHRY and CDR2 SYGVKD. The CDR3 runs to 15 residues. Trimming took 7 bases from V and 3 from J, leaving 17 bases between them. The chain's CDR3 is CAITWTIGGTDTQYF. The CDR3 bases that were read are TGTGCCATCACTTGGACTATTGGGGGGACAGATACG.

The sample holds many counts of this clone. The read comes to an end 3 residues before the CDR3 does, leaving the germline J gene to fill in the end. This rearrangement joins TRBV7-9 to TRBJ1-3; D unresolved. CDR3 length: 15 residues. Germline loops: CDR1 SEHNR, CDR2 FQNEAQ (reference sequence). V was clipped by 2 bases and J by 7 bases, with 15 bases between them. CDR3 DNA (partial): TGTGCCAGCAGCTTAAGTCGTAGTAGTGCCAACACC. Translation: CASSLSRSSANT. The entire CDR3 reads CASSLSRSSANTIYF. The full variable domain, with the rest looked up from reference TRBV7-9 and TRBJ1-3, is DTGVSQNPRHKITKRGQNVTFRCDPISEHNRLYWYRQTLGQGPEFLTYFQNEAQLEKSRLLSDRFSAERPKGSFSTLEIQRTEQGDSAMYLCASSLSRSSANTIYFGEGSWLTVV.

This clone was seen repeatedly, ten times or more. The read halts 3 residues ahead of the CDR3 end, with the missing end drawn from the germline J gene. The chain couples TRBV18 to TRBJ1-5; D unresolved. Trimming left V 2 bases short and J 5 bases short, with 4 bases between. CDR1 KGHSH and CDR2 LQKENI come from the germline V gene. The CDR3 is 12 residues long. The sequenced part of the CDR3 DNA is TGTGCCAGCTCACCAATCGATCAGCCC. Amino acid sequence: CASSPIDQP. The full CDR3 reads CASSPIDQPQHF.

This clone came up many times. The read finishes 3 residues shy of the CDR3 end, and the germline J gene is used to complete it. The V and J genes are TRBV2 and TRBJ1-5; D is undetermined. The germline V gene has CDR1 SNHLY and CDR2 FYNNEI. The CDR3 extends over 13 amino acids. Deletions cut 0 bases from V and 4 bases from J, with 4 bases between. This CDR3 reads CASSEAGNQPQHF. The CDR3 bases that were read are TGTGCCAGCAGTGAAGCAGGGAATCAGCCC.

This clone appeared many times. The read stops 3 residues short of the end of the CDR3; the missing end is completed from the germline J gene. The rearrangement links TRBV11-2 to TRBJ2-7; possible D gene TRBD1, 5 bases. CDR3 length: 14 amino acids. Trimming stripped 4 bases from V and 3 bases from J, with 13 bases between. Germline values: CDR1 SGHAT, CDR2 FQNNGV. The DNA read from the CDR3 is TGTGCCAGCAGCTCCTCTGGGGCGTTCTACGAG. Translated, it gives CASSSSGAFYE. The full-length CDR3 reads as CASSSSGAFYEQYF.

Many counts were recorded for this clone. The read is 3 residues too short to cover the CDR3 end, so that end is filled in from the germline J gene. The genes are TRBV5-5 and TRBJ1-1; D may be TRBD1 (6 bases). The V end lost 4 bases, the J end lost 4 bases, and 14 bases lay between the germline ends. This CDR3 spans 14 amino acids. Germline V gives CDR1 SGHKS, CDR2 YYEKEE (reference sequence). The DNA read from the CDR3 is TGTGCCAGCAGCCGGGTCTCAGGGGCCACTGAA. Its protein product is CASSRVSGATE. The entire CDR3 is CASSRVSGATEAFF.

This clone was observed many times. The observed sequence ends 3 residues before the CDR3 terminus, with the missing tail filled in from the germline J gene. The chain has TRBV7-8 and TRBJ1-5; possibly TRBD1 for D (5 bases). From germline, CDR1 is SGHVS and CDR2 FQNEAQ. The V end lost 4 bases, the J end lost 1 base, and 5 bases lay between the germline ends. The CDR3 is 13 residues long. The CDR3 bases that were read are TGTGCCAGCAGCTGGGGCAGCAATCAGCCC. Its protein is CASSWGSNQP. The CDR3 in full is CASSWGSNQPQHF.

This clone has a count of ten or more. The CDR3 is cut off 3 residues early in the read; its end comes from the germline J gene. The chain recombines TRBV20-1 with TRBJ1-4; perhaps TRBD1 as D (5 bases). The V end lost 1 base, the J end lost 10 bases, and 19 bases lay between the germline ends. The germline V gene has CDR1 DFQATT and CDR2 SNEGSKA (reference sequence). The CDR3 is 15 residues long. The CDR3 sequence: CSARADSGLRRKLFF. The CDR3 bases that were read are TGCAGTGCTAGAGCCGACAGTGGTCTTCGCCGAAAA.

This clone occurred many times. The CDR3 sequence: CASSSGQGIEQYF. The CDR3 bases that were read are TGTGCCAGCAGCTCGGGACAGGGAATCGAG. The V call is TRBV7-3, the J call TRBJ2-7, with TRBD1 matching over 9 bases. The CDR3 extends 3 residues past the end of the read, so its final part is completed from the germline J gene. CDR3 length equals 13 residues. V was pared by 4 bases and J by 6 bases, with 4 bases of the junction left unmatched. Germline V gene sequence: CDR1 SGHTA, CDR2 FQGTGA. Looking up the rest from reference TRBV7-3 and TRBJ2-7 gives the full variable domain: GAGVSQTPSNKVTEKGKYVELRCDPISGHTALYWYRQSLGQGPEFLIYFQGTGAADDSGLPNDRFFAVRPEGSVSTLKIQRTERGDSAVYLCASSSGQGIEQYFGPGTRLTVT.

This clone was found many times. Sequencing ends 3 residues short of the CDR3 end; the germline J gene provides the rest. The chain joins TRBV20-1 to TRBJ1-5, with D possibly being TRBD1 (5 bases). Germline-derived CDR1 and CDR2 are DFQATT and SNEGSKA (reference sequence). The V gene lost 5 bases and the J gene lost 0 bases, with 23 bases spanning the gap. This CDR3 region has 18 residues. CDR3 DNA (partial): TGCAGTGCTTCTTTCGGAGGCAGGGCACTATATAGCAATCAGCCC. Amino acids: CSASFGGRALYSNQP. In full, the CDR3 is CSASFGGRALYSNQPQHF.

As concerns this clone: The read ends 3 residues before the CDR3 terminus; that terminus is restored from the germline J gene. The chain links TRBV25-1 to TRBJ2-5; 8 bases align to TRBD2. The V and J ends lost 5 bases and 5 bases, in that order; junction bases with no gene match: 7. The germline V gene has CDR1 MGHDK and CDR2 SYGVNS. The CDR3 is made up of 14 amino acids. Incomplete CDR3 DNA: TGTGCCAGCAGTAGAGCGGGAGTAGGGGAGACC. Translation: CASSRAGVGET. The CDR3 reads in full as CASSRAGVGETQYF.